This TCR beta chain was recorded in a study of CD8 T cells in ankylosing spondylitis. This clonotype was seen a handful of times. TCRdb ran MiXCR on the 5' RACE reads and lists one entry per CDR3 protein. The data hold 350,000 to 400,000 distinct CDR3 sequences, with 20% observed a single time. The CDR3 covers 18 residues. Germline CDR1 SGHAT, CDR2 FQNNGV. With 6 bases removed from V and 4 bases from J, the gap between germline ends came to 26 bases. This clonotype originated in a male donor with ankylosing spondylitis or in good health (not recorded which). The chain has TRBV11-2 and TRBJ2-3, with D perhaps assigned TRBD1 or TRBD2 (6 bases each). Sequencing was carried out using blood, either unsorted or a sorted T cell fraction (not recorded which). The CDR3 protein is CASRPTRDIWSGPDTQYF. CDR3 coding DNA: TGTGCCAGCAGGCCGACTAGGGACATTTGGTCGGGGCCAGATACGCAGTATTTT.